These 24 T cell receptor beta chains were all obtained from the same sample, sequenced in a study of blood T cell repertoires in COVID-19. Method: immunoSEQ multiplex PCR; TCRdb's copy keeps in-frame clones and lacks some. The sample includes some 250,000 clones, around 86% seen only once; the top ten take around 3.2%. Sequenced input: peripheral blood. The source is a woman aged 55 to 70 with active or convalescent COVID-19.

CDR3 residues: CASSEDRLAGGNEQYF. CDR3 sequence (DNA): TGTGCCAGCAGTGAAGATCGACTAGCGGGGGGGAATGAGCAGTACTTC. This chain uses TRBV27 with TRBJ2-7, with 14 bases identical to TRBD2. There are 16 residues in the CDR3. The V and J ends lost 5 bases and 7 bases, in that order; junction bases with no gene match: 10. Germline CDR1 reads MNHEY; CDR2 reads SMNVEV (reference sequence).

The CDR3 sequence: CASSQVTGGYTDTQYF. The CDR3 region has the DNA TGCGCCAGCAGCCAAGTGACAGGGGGGTACACAGATACGCAGTATTTT. The chain is built from TRBV4-3 and TRBJ2-3; 9 bases line up with TRBD1. The CDR3 has 16 amino acids. Germline CDR1 is LGHNA and CDR2 is YSLEER. The J segment lost 2 bases and the V segment lost 1 base, leaving 4 bases of the junction unmatched.

The chain uses TRBV6-2 or TRBV6-3 and TRBJ1-5; a possible D gene is TRBD1 (5 bases). The germline CDR1 and CDR2 sequences are MNHEY and SVGEGT. The CDR3 consists of 13 residues. The ends were cut back, 4 bases at V and 6 bases at J, with 10 bases in the middle. CDR3 sequence (DNA): TGTGCCAGCAGTTGGTGGGGCGGTCAGCCCCAGCATTTT. Its protein product is CASSWWGGQPQHF.

This clone appeared a few times. The rearrangement joins TRBV19 to TRBJ2-7, with 12 bases identical to TRBD1. V trimming: 2 bases; J trimming: 5 bases; junction bases outside the gene matches: 1. CDR1 and CDR2 from the germline V gene are LNHDA and SQIVND (reference sequence). The CDR3 runs to 14 residues. CDR3 protein: CASSIRDRGHEQYF. CDR3 bases: TGTGCCAGTAGTATAAGGGACAGGGGGCACGAGCAGTACTTC. Variable domain in full (rest from reference TRBV19 and TRBJ2-7): DGGITQSPKYLFRKEGQNVTLSCEQNLNHDAMYWYRQDPGQGLRLIYYSQIVNDFQKGDIAEGYSVSREKKESFPLTVTSAQKNPTAFYLCASSIRDRGHEQYFGPGTRLTVT.

V is TRBV3-1 (or the pseudogene TRBV3-2) and J is TRBJ2-1; 7 bases match TRBD1. With V trimmed by 1 base and J by 0 bases, 0 bases remained unmatched. The CDR3 is 15 amino acids. Germline loops: CDR1 LGHDT, CDR2 YNNKEL (reference sequence). The CDR3 DNA reads as TGTGCCAGCAGCCAAGGACAGGGCTCCTACAATGAGCAGTTCTTC. Protein sequence: CASSQGQGSYNEQFF.

The chain links TRBV5-5 to TRBJ2-7; 9 bases match TRBD1. V shed 3 bases, J shed 2 bases, and the junction held 3 bases outside the gene matches. Per germline, CDR1 SGHKS and CDR2 YYEKEE (reference sequence). The CDR3 covers 14 residues. CDR3 in amino acids: CASSWGQGAYEQYF. For the CDR3, the DNA is TGTGCCAGCAGCTGGGGACAGGGTGCCTACGAGCAGTACTTC.

The chain carries TRBV27 and TRBJ1-5, with no clear D. This CDR3 has 18 residues. V was pared by 6 bases and J by 0 bases, with 21 bases between. Germline loops: CDR1 MNHEY, CDR2 SMNVEV (reference sequence). CDR3 DNA sequence: TGTGCCAGCAGGCCGCATGAAAGACAACTTTTTAGCAATCAGCCCCAGCATTTT. It encodes CASRPHERQLFSNQPQHF.

With respect to this clone: Other DNA sequences in this specimen translate into the identical CDR3. This rearrangement joins TRBV6-5 to TRBJ1-4, with D perhaps TRBD1 (5 bases). Deletions cut 5 bases from V and 4 bases from J, with 11 bases between. This CDR3 is built from 14 residues. CDR1 MNHEY and CDR2 SVGAGI come from the germline V gene. In nucleotides, the CDR3 is TGTGCCAGCAGTCCCCGAGACAGTAATGAAAAACTGTTTTTT. Protein product: CASSPRDSNEKLFF.

DNA of the CDR3: TGTGCCAGCTCACCACGACAGGGGGCAGGGCAGCCCCAGCATTTT. Residues: CASSPRQGAGQPQHF. V usage is TRBV18 and J usage is TRBJ1-5; 10 bases are a match to TRBD1. The CDR3 extends over 15 amino acids. Looked up from germline, CDR1 is KGHSH and CDR2 is LQKENI. Losses at the gene ends were 1 base for V and 7 bases for J; bases not matched to a gene: 4.

CDR3 region: CASSLERFSYEQYF. For the CDR3, the DNA is TGTGCCAGCAGTTTAGAACGGTTCTCCTACGAGCAGTACTTC. The rearrangement links TRBV27 to TRBJ2-7, with D uncertain. V lost 2 bases, J lost 0 bases, and 8 bases lay in between. CDR1 is MNHEY, CDR2 SMNVEV, per germline (reference sequence). The CDR3 contains 14 residues.

The V and J genes are TRBV29-1 and TRBJ1-6, with TRBD1 matching 7 bases. The trim removed 8 bases at V and 5 bases at J, leaving 6 bases unmatched. Germline V CDR1 and CDR2: SQVTM, ANQGSEA. The CDR3 has 13 amino acids. CDR3 nucleotide sequence: TGCAGCACCCGGGACAGCAATAATTCACCCCTCCACTTT. Amino acids: CSTRDSNNSPLHF.

The chain joins TRBV24-1 to TRBJ2-1; TRBD1 might be the D (6 bases). Trimming removed 4 bases from V and 7 bases from J, with 19 bases in between. CDR1 and CDR2 (germline): KGHDR, SFDVKD. The CDR3 is 16 amino acids. The CDR3 DNA reads TGTGCCACCAGTGACCAGGGGAGTCAGGCGCTTAATGAGCAGTTCTTC. Amino acid sequence: CATSDQGSQALNEQFF.

The genes are TRBV6-5 and TRBJ1-6, with D unresolved. V was trimmed by 7 bases and J by 8 bases, leaving 12 bases between them. This CDR3 has 13 amino acids. Germline-derived CDR1 and CDR2 are MNHEY and SVGAGI. The CDR3 sequence: CASTRAVHSPLHF. The CDR3 region has the DNA TGTGCCAGCACGAGGGCCGTGCATTCACCCCTCCACTTT.

The genes are TRBV7-8 and TRBJ2-5; 9 bases are a match to TRBD2. From germline, CDR1 is SGHVS and CDR2 FQNEAQ. The length of the CDR3 is 19 residues. The junction had 20 bases not matched to a gene; V was cut back by 5 bases and J by 4 bases. CDR3 protein: CASSPPRRRGGWFLETQYF. The CDR3, as DNA: TGTGCCAGCAGCCCGCCGAGGCGGCGGGGGGGGTGGTTTTTAGAGACCCAGTACTTC.

The J gene is TRBJ2-3, the V gene TRBV4-1; 9 bases agree with TRBD2. The germline gives CDR1 MGHRA, CDR2 YSYEKL. The CDR3 sequence is 17 residues long. V lost 5 bases and J lost 0; bases outside the gene matches: 9. CDR3 protein: CASSSDRRGGSTDTQYF. CDR3 sequence (DNA): TGCGCCAGCAGCTCAGACAGGCGGGGGGGTAGCACAGATACGCAGTATTTT.

This chain joins TRBV5-6 and TRBJ1-2; D call uncertain. Germline V gene sequence: CDR1 SGHDT, CDR2 YYEEEE. The V end lost 3 bases, the J end lost 3 bases, and 9 bases lay between the germline ends. There are 13 residues in the CDR3. The CDR3 sequence: CASSSDTYYGYTF. DNA for the CDR3: TGTGCCAGCAGCTCCGACACCTACTATGGCTACACCTTC.

The V and J genes are TRBV3-1 (or the pseudogene TRBV3-2) and TRBJ1-4, with 10 bases fitting TRBD1. This CDR3 spans 16 amino acids. V was clipped by 4 bases and J by 3 bases; unmatched bases: 5. The germline gives CDR1 LGHDT, CDR2 YNNKEL (reference sequence). The CDR3 DNA reads as TGTGCCAGCAGCCTTCGCGGGACAGGGGCTAATGAAAAACTGTTTTTT. This sequence encodes CASSLRGTGANEKLFF.

The chain carries TRBV7-9 and TRBJ2-1, with 10 bases aligning to TRBD2. Germline V gives CDR1 SEHNR, CDR2 FQNEAQ (reference sequence). The junction had 10 bases not matched to a gene; V was cut back by 5 bases and J by 3 bases. The CDR3 is 17 amino acids. CDR3 coding DNA: TGTGCCAGCAGCGGGCTCCTTAGCGGGGGGAACTACAATGAGCAGTTCTTC. Amino acid sequence: CASSGLLSGGNYNEQFF. Combining the CDR3 with reference TRBV7-9 and TRBJ2-1 gives the whole variable domain DTGVSQNPRHKITKRGQNVTFRCDPISEHNRLYWYRQTLGQGPEFLTYFQNEAQLEKSRLLSDRFSAERPKGSFSTLEIQRTEQGDSAMYLCASSGLLSGGNYNEQFFGPGTRLTVL.

The chain joins TRBV18 to TRBJ1-2, with D maybe TRBD1 (6 bases). This CDR3 has 15 residues. Per the germline V gene, CDR1 is KGHSH and CDR2 is LQKENI. Deletions cut 5 bases from V and 0 bases from J, with 13 bases between. CDR3 in amino acids: CASSSRDTANYGYTF. For the CDR3, the DNA is TGTGCCAGCTCAAGCCGGGACACTGCTAACTATGGCTACACCTTC.

This chain joins TRBV4-2 and TRBJ1-2; TRBD1 aligns across 8 bases. The germline V gene has CDR1 LGHNA and CDR2 YNFKEQ. The V segment lost 8 bases and the J segment 8 bases; nucleotides outside the gene matches: 4. This CDR3 contains 11 residues. The CDR3 region has the DNA TGTGCCAGCCCCAGGGGGCACGGCTACACCTTC. Its protein product is CASPRGHGYTF.

The chain uses TRBV28 and TRBJ1-2; 7 bases align to TRBD1. Unmatched junction bases numbered 8, after V lost 6 bases and J lost 4 bases. The V gene's germline CDR1 is MDHEN and CDR2 SYDVKM. The length of the CDR3 is 14 residues. The chain's CDR3 is CASRTGTARYGYTF. CDR3 bases: TGTGCCAGCAGGACTGGGACAGCCCGCTATGGCTACACCTTC.

This rearrangement joins TRBV7-3 to TRBJ1-1; D remains unclear. From germline, CDR1 is SGHTA and CDR2 FQGTGA. V was cut by 2 bases and J by 5 bases, with 12 bases left in between. CDR3 length equals 14 residues. The CDR3 bases are TGTGCCAGCAGCTTAGAGGGTCGTAAGACTGAAGCTTTCTTT. Amino acids: CASSLEGRKTEAFF.

The chain recombines TRBV6-2 or TRBV6-3 with TRBJ1-1, with a possible D match to TRBD1 (5 bases). The CDR3 sequence is 14 residues long. Deletions cut 4 bases from V and 4 bases from J, with 13 bases between. CDR1 is MNHEY, CDR2 SVGEGT, per germline. Written as DNA, the CDR3 is TGTGCCAGCAGTTGGGGGGGTGGGTCCACTGAAGCTTTCTTT. The encoded protein is CASSWGGGSTEAFF.

This chain links TRBV13 with TRBJ2-7; possible D gene TRBD2, 5 bases. The CDR3 has 13 residues. V was clipped by 5 bases and J by 7 bases, with 15 bases between them. Germline lookup yields CDR1 PRHDT and CDR2 FYEKMQ (reference sequence). CDR3 sequence reads: CASSTKGVREQYF. CDR3 nucleotides: TGTGCCAGCAGCACCAAGGGAGTGAGAGAGCAGTACTTC.